Presented here are 28 T cell receptor beta chains from one specimen sequenced in a study of monozygotic twins with inflammatory bowel disease. TCRdb re-called the 5' RACE reads and catalogs CDR3 proteins one per entry, DNA excluded. The sample totals about 210,000 distinct CDR3 sequences; its top ten clones hold 1.5% to 2%. Sequencing was done on a sample of blood. The source of these receptors is a human donor with ulcerative colitis or Crohn's disease, or a healthy co-twin of an affected twin (not recorded which).

V usage is TRBV21-1 and J usage is TRBJ1-5; TCRdb's D gene call, TRBD1, goes unchecked for lack of DNA. TRBV21-1 is designated a pseudogene. This CDR3 is built from 16 residues. This CDR3 reads CASSRIQDGSNQPQHF.

The chain uses TRBV11-2 and TRBJ1-1; TCRdb's assignment of TRBD1 cannot be checked, as there is no DNA. The CDR3 is 15 residues long. Germline lookup yields CDR1 SGHAT and CDR2 FQNNGV. The CDR3 sequence is CASSSPYLGVPEAFF.

The CDR3 loop is CASSSTSGGPVIYEQYF. The V and J genes are TRBV5-1 and TRBJ2-7; the TCRdb call, TRBD2, lacks DNA for checking. The germline CDR1 and CDR2 sequences are SGHRS and YFSETQ. The CDR3 sequence is 17 residues long.

J is TRBJ2-7 and V is TRBV20-1. The CDR3 length is 12 residues. Germline assignment: CDR1 DFQATT and CDR2 SNEGSKA (reference sequence). CDR3 amino acids: CSAAKVTYEQYF.

This chain uses TRBV5-5 with TRBJ2-7; absent DNA, TCRdb's TRBD2 call cannot be checked. The CDR3 totals 15 residues. Germline V CDR1 and CDR2: SGHKS, YYEKEE (reference sequence). CDR3 loop: CASSLVLAGEREQYF.

The chain is built from TRBV11-2 and TRBJ2-2; checking the TCRdb D call of TRBD2 is not possible without DNA. Germline CDR1 reads SGHAT; CDR2 reads FQNNGV. The CDR3 length is 16 residues. CDR3 in amino acids: CASSLGRGSNTGELFF.

The genes are TRBV12-3 or TRBV12-4 and TRBJ2-1; the D call of TRBD1 rests on TCRdb alone, since no DNA is present to check it. This CDR3 is built from 15 residues. The CDR3: CASSSGGGPSNEQFF.

The chain combines TRBV15 with TRBJ1-1; checking the TCRdb D call of TRBD1 is not possible without DNA. Germline loops: CDR1 LNHNV, CDR2 YYDKDF (reference sequence). The CDR3 is made up of 13 amino acids. The CDR3 reads CATQSDRHTEAFF.

The rearrangement links TRBV5-1 to TRBJ1-1; TCRdb's assignment of TRBD1 cannot be checked, as there is no DNA. CDR1 and CDR2 from the germline V gene are SGHRS and YFSETQ. This CDR3 is 14 amino acids long. CDR3 protein: CASSPTGMNTEAFF.

The genes are TRBV5-1 and TRBJ2-1. The CDR3 loop spans 13 amino acids. Germline CDR1 SGHRS, CDR2 YFSETQ. The CDR3 spells CASRARSDNEQFF.

The V gene is TRBV16, the J gene TRBJ1-6; no DNA is available, so the TRBD1 call from TCRdb remains unchecked. The CDR3 sequence is 14 residues long. Germline loops: CDR1 KGHSY, CDR2 FQNENV. CDR3 protein: CASSQGGPNSPLHF.

This chain joins TRBV10-3 and TRBJ2-2; the D gene TCRdb calls, TRBD1, cannot be checked with no DNA. The CDR3 covers 13 residues. Germline CDR1 is ENHRY and CDR2 is SYGVKD. The CDR3 sequence: CAISDVGGRELFF.

The V and J genes are TRBV20-1 and TRBJ1-1. CDR1 and CDR2 (germline): DFQATT, SNEGSKA (reference sequence). The CDR3 runs to 13 residues. CDR3 protein: CSASPSGRTEAFF.

The V and J genes are TRBV7-9 and TRBJ1-1; TCRdb's D gene call, TRBD1, goes unchecked for lack of DNA. This CDR3 has 14 residues. Germline CDR1 reads SEHNR; CDR2 reads FQNEAQ (reference sequence). CDR3 in amino acids: CASSPGTGGTEAFF.

The rearrangement uses TRBV19 and TRBJ1-5; TCRdb's D gene call, TRBD1, goes unchecked for lack of DNA. The CDR3 length is 14 residues. Germline V gives CDR1 LNHDA, CDR2 SQIVND (reference sequence). This CDR3 is CASRRTDRDQPQHF.

The chain recombines TRBV7-6 with TRBJ2-5. Germline V lookup: CDR1 SGHVS, CDR2 FNYEAQ. CDR3 size: 14 residues. The CDR3 protein is CASSSRTPQETQYF.

The chain has TRBV5-1 and TRBJ1-2; TCRdb's assignment of TRBD1 cannot be checked, as there is no DNA. The CDR3 runs to 14 residues. CDR1 is SGHRS and CDR2 is YFSETQ in the germline V gene. CDR3 sequence: CASSLLGTNYGYTF.

The chain carries TRBV6-5 and TRBJ1-3. This CDR3 contains 13 residues. The V gene's germline CDR1 is MNHEY and CDR2 SVGAGI. The CDR3: CASRTGSGNTIYF.

The chain links TRBV4-1 to TRBJ1-5; TCRdb designates TRBD1, a call that cannot be tested without DNA. This CDR3 has 16 residues. From germline, CDR1 is MGHRA and CDR2 YSYEKL. CDR3 residues: CASSQAGGQGKQPQHF.

The chain combines TRBV2 with TRBJ2-3; the D call from TCRdb, TRBD1, cannot be confirmed without DNA. The CDR3 has 15 residues. In germline, CDR1 is SNHLY, CDR2 FYNNEI. CDR3 loop: CASRQGQSFVDTQYF.

This sequence joins TRBV18 and TRBJ2-1; checking the TCRdb D call of TRBD2 is not possible without DNA. The germline gives CDR1 KGHSH, CDR2 LQKENI. The CDR3 extends over 13 amino acids. The CDR3 protein is CASSPGLPNEQFF.

This chain links TRBV11-3 with TRBJ2-3; the D call from TCRdb, TRBD1, cannot be confirmed without DNA. Per germline, CDR1 SGHNT and CDR2 YENEEA. CDR3 length equals 14 residues. The CDR3 is CASSLGGAGDTQYF. The complete variable domain, with remaining parts taken from reference TRBV11-3 and TRBJ2-3, reads EAGVVQSPRYKIIEKKQPVAFWCNPISGHNTLYWYLQNLGQGPELLIRYENEEAVDDSQLPKDRFSAERLKGVDSTLKIQPAELGDSAVYLCASSLGGAGDTQYFGPGTRLTVL.

CDR3 in amino acids: CSAPRGGPAPYEQYF. This chain links TRBV20-1 with TRBJ2-7; the TCRdb call, TRBD1, lacks DNA for checking. The length of the CDR3 is 15 residues. The germline CDR1 and CDR2 sequences are DFQATT and SNEGSKA (reference sequence).

V and J are TRBV6-5 and TRBJ1-6. The CDR3 contains 13 residues. CDR1 and CDR2 from the germline V gene are MNHEY and SVGAGI. The CDR3 protein is CASGKYHNSPLHF.

The chain combines TRBV5-5 with TRBJ2-7; TCRdb's D gene call, TRBD1, goes unchecked for lack of DNA. The germline CDR1 and CDR2 sequences are SGHKS and YYEKEE (reference sequence). This CDR3 has 15 amino acids. The CDR3 loop reads CASSLIGQRIYEQYF.

The chain combines TRBV11-2 with TRBJ2-1; checking the TCRdb D call of TRBD1 is not possible without DNA. In germline, CDR1 is SGHAT, CDR2 FQNNGV. CDR3 length: 16 amino acids. CDR3 in amino acids: CASSPAPRDPSHEQFF.

CDR3 amino acids: CASSYHSPRGPRNSPLHF. The genes are TRBV6-5 and TRBJ1-6; TCRdb's D call, TRBD1, is unchecked because there is no DNA. In germline, CDR1 is MNHEY, CDR2 SVGAGI. The CDR3 consists of 18 residues.

J is TRBJ2-5 and V is TRBV18. This CDR3 is 14 amino acids long. Germline V gives CDR1 KGHSH, CDR2 LQKENI. The CDR3 protein is CASSPPVQQETQYF.